Here is one TCR beta chain with its context. Antigen specificity is unknown. Sequencing used immunoSEQ multiplex PCR; TCRdb keeps in-frame clones, though not all of them. This table has more than 150,000 clones, 94% appearing once. Pooling was applied to second doses at about 4 or about 12 weeks. The V and J ends lost 6 bases and 7 bases respectively, with 19 bases between them. The CDR3 has 15 residues. From germline, CDR1 is MDHEN and CDR2 SYDVKM. The data are from a study of T cell responses to AZD1222 COVID-19 vaccine. Study results and caveats: Dominant CD4 TCR responses targeted spike regions 160-218 and 743-854. Repertoires were collected only later (after the peak T cell response had occurred).

The material was peripheral blood, obtained 28 days after the second AZD1222 dose. This receptor was taken from an adult who received the AZD1222 COVID-19 vaccine. V gene TRBV28 combines with J gene TRBJ2-1, with D possibly matching TRBD2 (5 bases). CDR3 bases: TGTGCCAGCAGCTCCGCCTTCCGGCCGGGGAATGAGCAGTTCTTC. This gives the protein CASSSAFRPGNEQFF.